The clone carrying this T cell receptor (beta chain) was detected a few times. The antigen remains unidentified. The data originate from a study of post-analysis software for immune sequencing data. About the research overall: Recorded disease courses covered relapsing-remitting, secondary progressive and progressive-relapsing multiple sclerosis. Some patients had no subtype annotation. General study findings and limits: Samples from a shared batch, those prepared together, strongly co-clustered by F measure. For normalized Chao1 diversity, multiple sclerosis patients scored significantly lower than controls did. About 5 TRBV segments occurring more often in patients than controls included TRBV5-6, TRBV5-1 and TRBV20-1.

Unique molecular identifiers tagged the TCR beta cDNA libraries. T cells numbering roughly 1 to 10 million yielded some 520,000 cDNA molecules. TCRdb used MiXCR to reprocess the PCR reads, holding one entry per CDR3 protein. The sample lists about 770,000 distinct CDR3 sequences, about half occurring once. CDR3 length: 19 residues. Germline CDR1 reads LGHDT; CDR2 reads YNNKEL (reference sequence). The J segment lost 9 bases and the V segment lost 1 base, leaving 14 bases of the junction unmatched. V usage is TRBV3-1 and J usage is TRBJ2-1; 14 bases fit TRBD2. The receptor comes from a girl aged 10 to 17 with multiple sclerosis. The material sequenced was blood. The CDR3 reads CASSQARSRGLAGVAEQFF. The DNA of the CDR3 is TGTGCCAGCAGCCAAGCACGTAGCCGGGGACTAGCGGGAGTAGCTGAGCAGTTCTTC.